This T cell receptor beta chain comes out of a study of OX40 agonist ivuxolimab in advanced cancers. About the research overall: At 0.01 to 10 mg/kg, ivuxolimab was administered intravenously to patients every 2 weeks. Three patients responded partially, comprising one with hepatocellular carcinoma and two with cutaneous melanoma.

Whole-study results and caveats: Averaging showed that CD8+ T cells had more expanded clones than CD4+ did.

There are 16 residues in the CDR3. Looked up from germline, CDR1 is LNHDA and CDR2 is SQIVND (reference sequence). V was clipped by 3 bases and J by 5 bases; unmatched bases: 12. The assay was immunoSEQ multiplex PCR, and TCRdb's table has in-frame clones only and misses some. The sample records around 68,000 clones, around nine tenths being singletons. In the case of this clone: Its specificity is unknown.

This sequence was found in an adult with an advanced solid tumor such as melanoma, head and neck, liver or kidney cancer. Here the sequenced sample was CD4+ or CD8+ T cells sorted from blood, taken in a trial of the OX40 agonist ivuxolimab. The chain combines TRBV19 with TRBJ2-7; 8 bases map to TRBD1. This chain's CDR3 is CASSMSTGGSRNEQYF. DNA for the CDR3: TGTGCCAGTAGTATGTCTACAGGGGGTTCAAGGAACGAGCAGTACTTC. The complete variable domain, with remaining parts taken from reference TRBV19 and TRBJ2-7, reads DGGITQSPKYLFRKEGQNVTLSCEQNLNHDAMYWYRQDPGQGLRLIYYSQIVNDFQKGDIAEGYSVSREKKESFPLTVTSAQKNPTAFYLCASSMSTGGSRNEQYFGPGTRLTVT.